The 14 T cell receptor beta chains given below trace back to one sample, sequenced in a study of blood T cell repertoires in COVID-19. The method was immunoSEQ multiplex PCR; TCRdb's version includes in-frame clones alone and lacks a portion of them. Counted here are roughly 250,000 clones, 80% to 90% occurring once; the ten biggest clones make up about 2.2%. Material: PBMCs or T cells enriched from blood (not recorded which). These receptors originate from a woman under 30 who had recovered from COVID-19.

The CDR3 loop is CASSESRHTSPPLHF. DNA of the CDR3: TGTGCCAGCAGTGAATCCAGACATACCTCGCCACCCCTCCACTTT. The chain joins TRBV2 to TRBJ1-6, with no clear D. The germline V gene has CDR1 SNHLY and CDR2 FYNNEI. The V and J ends lost 2 bases and 11 bases respectively, with 16 bases between them. The CDR3 has 15 residues.

This sequence joins TRBV6-5 and TRBJ2-5; 9 bases agree with TRBD2. This CDR3 comprises 15 residues. With 7 bases clipped from V and 4 bases from J, the junction kept 10 bases outside the gene matches. Germline CDR1 is MNHEY and CDR2 is SVGAGI. The CDR3 spells CASTRASGGRETQYF. DNA of the CDR3: TGTGCCAGCACAAGGGCCAGCGGGGGGAGAGAGACCCAGTACTTC.

V is TRBV6-2 or TRBV6-3 and J is TRBJ2-3, with D possibly matching TRBD1 (6 bases). Trimming removed 0 bases at V and 1 base at J, with 11 bases between. CDR1 MNHEY and CDR2 SVGEGT come from the germline V gene. This CDR3 contains 16 residues. CDR3 loop: CASSYSYRTGTDTQYF. CDR3 DNA sequence: TGTGCCAGCAGTTACTCATACCGGACAGGCACAGATACGCAGTATTTT.

This clone was detected only a few times. This chain links TRBV12-5 with TRBJ1-1; D gene uncertain. Germline lookup yields CDR1 LGHNT and CDR2 FRNRAP. The CDR3 contains 12 residues. Trimming left V 0 bases short and J 7 bases short, with 6 bases between. This chain's CDR3 is CASGLVTSEAFF. Here the CDR3 DNA reads TGTGCTAGTGGTTTGGTAACGAGTGAAGCTTTCTTT.

The rearrangement joins TRBV10-2 to TRBJ2-5; TRBD1 matches at 7 bases. J was trimmed by 4 bases and V by 9 bases; bases with no gene match: 11. The CDR3 has 14 amino acids. Looked up from germline, CDR1 is WSHSY and CDR2 is SAAADI. CDR3 coding DNA: TGCGCCAGGCCCCTAATCCACAGGGGAGAGACCCAGTACTTC. This sequence encodes CARPLIHRGETQYF.

The J gene is TRBJ2-2, the V gene TRBV4-2; 8 nucleotides align to TRBD2. V dropped 4 bases and J dropped 2; count of bases not matched to a gene: 9. This CDR3 has 17 residues. The germline CDR1 and CDR2 sequences are LGHNA and YNFKEQ. CDR3 sequence reads: CASSPKHGGANTGELFF. The CDR3 nucleotides read TGTGCCAGCAGCCCGAAACACGGGGGGGCAAACACCGGGGAGCTGTTTTTT.

The genes are TRBV7-8 and TRBJ1-2, with no clear D. CDR1 is SGHVS and CDR2 is FQNEAQ in the germline V gene. The CDR3 contains 13 residues. The V gene lost 5 bases and the J gene lost 4 bases, with 11 bases spanning the gap. CDR3 nucleotide sequence: TGTGCCAGCAGCCCGGGCGGGAGCTATGGCTACACCTTC. It codes for CASSPGGSYGYTF.

The CDR3 loop is CASSLGEWVRGYGYTF. The CDR3 bases are TGCGCCAGCAGTCTTGGAGAATGGGTTCGCGGCTATGGCTACACCTTC. The chain carries TRBV5-1 and TRBJ1-2; no clear D gene. The CDR3 loop spans 16 amino acids. CDR1 is SGHRS and CDR2 is YFSETQ in the germline V gene. V dropped 5 bases and J dropped 4 bases, with 21 bases sitting between them.

The J gene is TRBJ2-1, the V gene TRBV6-5; 10 bases are a match to TRBD2. The CDR3 length is 15 residues. V lost 6 bases and J lost 3; bases outside the gene matches: 5. Looked up from germline, CDR1 is MNHEY and CDR2 is SVGAGI. The chain's CDR3 is CASSRSGGGYNEQFF. CDR3 nucleotides: TGTGCCAGCAGCCGGAGCGGGGGGGGCTACAATGAGCAGTTCTTC.

This clone was detected once. In DNA form, the CDR3 reads TGTGCCAGCACCGGCCTGGGGGGGGATGGCTACACCTTC. Its protein product is CASTGLGGDGYTF. The J gene is TRBJ1-2, the V gene TRBV27, with D possibly being TRBD1 (5 bases). This CDR3 spans 13 amino acids. Trimming pared 7 bases from V and 6 bases from J, leaving 15 bases between. The V gene's germline CDR1 is MNHEY and CDR2 SMNVEV (reference sequence).

The V gene is TRBV28, the J gene TRBJ1-5, with D perhaps TRBD1 (5 bases). CDR3 size: 15 residues. The ends were cut back, 6 bases at V and 1 base at J, with 13 bases in the middle. Germline assignment: CDR1 MDHEN and CDR2 SYDVKM. The CDR3 loop is CASRPPGLSNQPQHF. The CDR3 DNA is TGTGCCAGCAGACCGCCGGGACTAAGCAATCAGCCCCAGCATTTT.

The chain couples TRBV19 to TRBJ1-2; D uncertain. CDR1 and CDR2 from the germline V gene are LNHDA and SQIVND (reference sequence). The V and J ends lost 5 bases and 0 bases respectively, with 16 bases between them. This CDR3 comprises 16 residues. The CDR3 nucleotides are TGTGCCAGTAGTCCCCCCATAGCAGCTACTAACTATGGCTACACCTTC. It is translated as CASSPPIAATNYGYTF.

This clone occurred once. This chain uses TRBV19 with TRBJ1-5, with a tentative D call TRBD1 (5 bases). CDR1 and CDR2 from the germline V gene are LNHDA and SQIVND (reference sequence). Trimming removed 6 bases from V and 5 bases from J, with 8 bases in between. The CDR3 loop spans 12 amino acids. CDR3 nucleotides: TGTGCCAGTAGCGCAGGGTATCAGCCCCAGCATTTT. Translating it yields CASSAGYQPQHF.

J is TRBJ2-1 and V is TRBV6-2 or TRBV6-3; TRBD2 agrees at 11 bases. Germline V gene sequence: CDR1 MNHEY, CDR2 SVGEGT. CDR3 length equals 16 residues. V lost 4 bases, J lost 7 bases, and 9 bases stayed unmatched. CDR3 DNA: TGTGCCAGCAGTTTATCATTAGCGGGGGGGCGTAATGAGCAGTTCTTC. Residues: CASSLSLAGGRNEQFF.